These 21 T cell receptor beta chains share one sample of origin, sequenced in a study of blood T cells in healthy people across ages (dated by TCRdb to the mid-2010s). The method was 5' RACE. TCRdb shows the sequencer as Illumina HiSeq 2500. A second roughly 7 to 11 cycle PCR used a sample-barcoded 5' primer and a J-beta primer mix. TCRdb trimmed public reads at Q25 via fastp, called clones via MiXCR and kept in-frame beta chains. Duplicate CDR3 protein sequences are folded into a single record with the most common DNA and genes. Here the sample has fewer than 2,000,000 distinct CDR3 sequences; approximately 32% occur a single time. The ten biggest clones cover about 11% of the sample. The sample was blood. These receptors were taken from a woman in her twenties or thirties in good health.

This rearrangement joins TRBV7-2 to TRBJ2-4, with 8 bases identical to TRBD2. The trim removed 8 bases at V and 0 bases at J, leaving 12 bases unmatched. Germline V gene lookup returns CDR1 SGHTA and CDR2 FQGNSA. This CDR3 has 17 amino acids. The CDR3 protein is CASSHSGTQVAKNIQYF. The CDR3 DNA follows: TGTGCCAGCTCCCATAGCGGGACTCAAGTAGCCAAAAACATTCAGTACTTC.

J is TRBJ2-7 and V is TRBV2, with 7 bases that match TRBD2. J was trimmed by 4 bases and V by 7 bases; bases with no gene match: 13. There are 15 residues in the CDR3. Looked up from germline, CDR1 is SNHLY and CDR2 is FYNNEI. The CDR3 nucleotides are TGTGCCAGCACCCGGGGAGGGGCGGCCTTGTACGAGCAGTACTTC. Encoded protein: CASTRGGAALYEQYF.

The genes are TRBV28 and TRBJ1-2; 8 nucleotides match TRBD1. CDR1 is MDHEN and CDR2 is SYDVKM in the germline V gene. The CDR3 runs 15 residues. V was clipped by 5 bases and J by 1 base; unmatched bases: 6. Written as DNA, the CDR3 is TGTGCCAGCAGTCCCGGACAGGGACTTAACTATGGCTACACCTTC. Protein sequence: CASSPGQGLNYGYTF.

This clonotype showed up many times. The rearrangement links TRBV5-1 to TRBJ1-2; 7 bases line up with TRBD1. Germline lookup yields CDR1 SGHRS and CDR2 YFSETQ. V dropped 0 bases and J dropped 5; count of bases not matched to a gene: 10. This CDR3 is built from 16 residues. CDR3 bases: TGCGCCAGCAGCTTGGAGGTTCCGGGACAGCCATATGGCTACACCTTC. This codes for CASSLEVPGQPYGYTF.

The chain has TRBV7-7 and TRBJ2-1; perhaps TRBD2 as D (6 bases). Trimming took off 8 bases at V and 6 bases at J, with 14 bases between the two ends. The germline CDR1 and CDR2 sequences are SSHAT and FNYEAQ (reference sequence). The CDR3 consists of 13 residues. DNA for the CDR3: TGTGCCAGCTCGCGGGGTGGTGGCAATGAGCAGTTCTTC. Residues: CASSRGGGNEQFF.

Worth noting for this clonotype: A read error may be the cause here, since a much bigger clone is one base away. The gene calls are TRBV9 and TRBJ2-1; the D is unclear. The J call may be faulty, since TRBJ2-7 better matches the DNA end. The CDR3 sequence is 14 residues long. Germline V gene sequence: CDR1 SGDLS, CDR2 YYNGEE. CDR3 bases: TGTGCCGGCAGCGTGTACTCGACCATCTCCGAGCAGTACTTC. Residues: CAGSVYSTISEQYF.

The chain has TRBV20-1 and TRBJ2-1; D unclear. CDR3 length: 15 amino acids. Germline CDR1 reads DFQATT; CDR2 reads SNEGSKA (reference sequence). Trimming shortened V by 0 bases and J by 0 bases, and 9 bases separated the two germline ends. The CDR3 spells CSARDPLGSYNEQFF. Written as DNA, the CDR3 is TGCAGTGCTAGAGATCCCCTCGGCTCCTACAATGAGCAGTTCTTC.

This clonotype was found a few times. This chain uses TRBV20-1 with TRBJ2-2, with TRBD2 matching 12 bases. The CDR3 is made up of 15 amino acids. Germline V gene data show CDR1 as DFQATT and CDR2 as SNEGSKA (reference sequence). Trimming cost V 6 bases and J 3 bases; bases outside gene matches: 5. In DNA form, the CDR3 reads TGCAGTGCAAGGACTAGCGGGACGGACACCGGGGAGCTGTTTTTT. Amino acid sequence: CSARTSGTDTGELFF.

There are a few counts of this clonotype. The gene calls are TRBV29-1 and TRBJ1-1; possible D gene TRBD1, 6 bases. Looked up from germline, CDR1 is SQVTM and CDR2 is ANQGSEA. Trimming removed 6 bases at V and 2 bases at J, with 13 bases between. The CDR3 extends over 13 amino acids. CDR3: CSVGQRLNTEAFF. As DNA, the CDR3 is TGCAGCGTCGGACAGCGATTAAACACTGAAGCTTTCTTT. The whole variable domain, remainder taken from reference TRBV29-1 and TRBJ1-1, is SAVISQKPSRDICQRGTSLTIQCQVDSQVTMMFWYRQQPGQSLTLIATANQGSEATYESGFVIDKFPISRPNLTFSTLTVSNMSPEDSSIYLCSVGQRLNTEAFFGQGTRLTVV.

The chain has TRBV3-1 and TRBJ1-1; D gene ambiguous. V lost 1 base and J lost 1, with 7 bases in between. From germline, CDR1 is LGHDT and CDR2 YNNKEL (reference sequence). The CDR3 is 14 amino acids. CDR3 sequence: CASSQATTNTEAFF. CDR3 in DNA: TGTGCCAGCAGCCAAGCGACAACGAACACTGAAGCTTTCTTT.

This clonotype was detected only a few times. The chain couples TRBV27 to TRBJ2-4; no clear D. This CDR3 is built from 17 residues. Deletions cut 3 bases from V and 2 bases from J, with 17 bases between. Germline CDR1 MNHEY, CDR2 SMNVEV (reference sequence). DNA of the CDR3: TGTGCCAGCAGTTTCCGGATTAACGGCGGCACCAAAAACATTCAGTACTTC. Translation gives CASSFRINGGTKNIQYF.

This clonotype showed up just a few times. CDR3 in amino acids: CASSPWDSRTDTQYF. The DNA for the CDR3 is TGTGCCAGCAGTCCCTGGGACAGCCGCACAGATACGCAGTATTTT. V is TRBV27 and J is TRBJ2-3; TRBD1 matches 7 bases. Germline trimming cut 5 bases from V and 1 base from J; bases unmatched to any gene: 6. This CDR3 contains 15 residues. Germline-derived CDR1 and CDR2 are MNHEY and SMNVEV (reference sequence).

The CDR3 region is CASRQGRTIYEQYF. In nucleotides, the CDR3 is TGTGCCAGCAGACAAGGACGGACTATCTACGAGCAGTACTTC. This chain connects TRBV7-2 to TRBJ2-7; the D gene is possibly TRBD2 (6 bases). V lost 6 bases, J lost 3 bases, and 15 bases lay in between. Germline V gives CDR1 SGHTA, CDR2 FQGNSA. The length of the CDR3 is 14 residues. The complete variable domain, with remaining parts taken from reference TRBV7-2 and TRBJ2-7, reads GAGVSQSPSNKVTEKGKDVELRCDPISGHTALYWYRQSLGQGLEFLIYFQGNSAPDKSGLPSDRFSAERTGGSVSTLTIQRTQQEDSAVYLCASRQGRTIYEQYFGPGTRLTVT.

The chain links TRBV18 to TRBJ1-5; the D is unclear. Germline assignment: CDR1 KGHSH and CDR2 LQKENI. This CDR3 region has 14 residues. V shed 5 bases and J shed 4 bases, with 12 bases lying between them. In DNA, the CDR3 is TGTGCCAGCTCAATTCGTCGGGAAAATCAGCCCCAGCATTTT. It specifies CASSIRRENQPQHF.

There are many counts of this clonotype. V is TRBV12-3 or TRBV12-4 and J is TRBJ2-1; D call uncertain. Trimming took off 3 bases at V and 6 bases at J, with 6 bases between the two ends. CDR3 length: 12 amino acids. The CDR3 DNA reads TGTGCCAGCAGTTTTTCTCTCAATGAGCAGTTCTTC. Amino acids: CASSFSLNEQFF.

The rearrangement joins TRBV6-1 to TRBJ2-7, with D unclear. Germline V gives CDR1 MNHNS, CDR2 SASEGT. CDR3 size: 16 residues. The germline V and J ends were trimmed by 1 base and 1 base, with 14 bases remaining between them. In nucleotides, the CDR3 is TGTGCCAGCAGTGAAGTTGGCGACCCAAGATCCTACGAGCAGTACTTC. It codes for CASSEVGDPRSYEQYF.

This rearrangement joins TRBV20-1 to TRBJ2-7; 8 nucleotides match TRBD1. Germline V gives CDR1 DFQATT, CDR2 SNEGSKA (reference sequence). The CDR3 consists of 14 residues. The V segment lost 6 bases and the J segment 5 bases; nucleotides outside the gene matches: 12. CDR3 in amino acids: CSAVVRDRRHEQYF. The CDR3 region has the DNA TGCAGTGCGGTGGTCAGGGACAGGCGCCACGAGCAGTACTTC.

This chain connects TRBV27 to TRBJ1-2; TRBD1 matches 7 bases. Germline CDR1 and CDR2: MNHEY and SMNVEV (reference sequence). This CDR3 has 17 amino acids. V was pared by 5 bases and J by 4 bases, with 16 bases of the junction left unmatched. The CDR3: CASSIRAGWDSSYGYTF. The CDR3 DNA sequence: TGTGCCAGCAGTATAAGGGCTGGTTGGGACAGTTCCTATGGCTACACCTTC.

The CDR3: CASSPGLAHHEQFF. DNA for the CDR3: TGTGCCAGCAGTCCGGGACTAGCGCATCATGAGCAGTTCTTC. This chain uses TRBV27 with TRBJ2-1, with TRBD2 identical over 10 bases. The CDR3 has 14 amino acids. The V gene's germline CDR1 is MNHEY and CDR2 SMNVEV (reference sequence). With V trimmed by 5 bases and J by 8 bases, 6 bases remained unmatched.

This chain connects TRBV5-1 to TRBJ2-7; TRBD2 aligns across 9 bases. CDR1 and CDR2 (germline): SGHRS, YFSETQ. This CDR3 has 14 residues. V dropped 0 bases and J dropped 6; count of bases not matched to a gene: 4. The CDR3 DNA sequence: TGCGCCAGCAGCTTGGGTAGCGGGAGAACCGAGCAGTACTTC. Translated, it gives CASSLGSGRTEQYF.

The sample holds a few counts of this clonotype. This chain joins TRBV27 and TRBJ2-1; 8 bases are a match to TRBD1. Germline loops: CDR1 MNHEY, CDR2 SMNVEV (reference sequence). The CDR3 is 15 residues long. The J segment lost 6 bases and the V segment lost 6 bases, leaving 10 bases of the junction unmatched. The CDR3 protein is CASSLGTGARNEQFF. The CDR3 DNA reads as TGTGCCAGCAGCCTAGGGACAGGTGCCCGCAATGAGCAGTTCTTC.